This T cell receptor (beta chain) is drawn from a study of blood T cell repertoires in COVID-19. Across the whole study: Acute-phase and convalescent COVID-19 samples originated in the United States, Italy and Spain. PBMCs, B-cell-depleted T cells, or T cells were the source of the cDNA or gDNA that made up the material.

The assay was immunoSEQ multiplex PCR, and TCRdb's table has in-frame clones only and misses some. The sample holds about 270,000 clones, roughly 85% seen once. With 6 bases removed from V and 5 bases from J, the gap between germline ends came to 12 bases. The germline CDR1 and CDR2 sequences are LNHDA and SQIVND (reference sequence). The CDR3 is 13 residues long. This clone showed up just a few times. This clonotype originated in a woman aged 70-85 years with acute or convalescent COVID-19. Sequencing was done on a sample of peripheral blood. J is TRBJ2-3 and V is TRBV19; D is perhaps TRBD2 (5 bases). In DNA, the CDR3 is TGTGCCAGTAGGGCAACAGCGGTAGATACGCAGTATTTT. Its protein is CASRATAVDTQYF.